The next 14 T cell receptor beta chains were all read from a single sample in a study of CD8 T cells in Susac syndrome. Reverse transcription of about 0.5 to 1 ug RNA used random hexamers. One entry per CDR3 protein, called by TCRdb with MiXCR from the immunoSEQ multiplex PCR reads. The sample shows approximately 90,000 distinct CDR3 sequences, 90% to 95% of them seen only once. Sequenced sample: CD8+ T cells from PBMCs. All receptors derive from a human donor in good health.

The gene calls are TRBV25-1 and TRBJ1-2; D gene uncertain. V lost 3 bases, J lost 5 bases, and 10 bases lay in between. CDR3 length equals 13 residues. Germline V lookup: CDR1 MGHDK, CDR2 SYGVNS. DNA for the CDR3: TGTGCCAGCAGTGATCATGCCGGGTATGGCTACACCTTC. Amino acids: CASSDHAGYGYTF.

The chain recombines TRBV4-1 with TRBJ1-2; D not certain. V was clipped by 1 base and J by 0 bases, with 9 bases between them. The CDR3 has 15 amino acids. Germline V gene data show CDR1 as MGHRA and CDR2 as YSYEKL. CDR3: CASSQGSKANYGYTF. Written as DNA, the CDR3 is TGCGCCAGCAGCCAAGGGTCGAAGGCTAACTATGGCTACACCTTC.

The genes are TRBV4-2 and TRBJ1-1; possible D gene TRBD1, 6 bases. This CDR3 comprises 15 residues. Germline V lookup: CDR1 LGHNA, CDR2 YNFKEQ. V lost 2 bases and J lost 4, with 14 bases in between. The CDR3 DNA follows: TGTGCCAGCAGCCAACCAACAGGGATGAGCACTGAAGCTTTCTTT. Protein sequence: CASSQPTGMSTEAFF.

The chain uses TRBV3-1 and TRBJ2-7; D remains unclear. In germline, CDR1 is LGHDT, CDR2 YNNKEL (reference sequence). The CDR3 consists of 13 residues. With 0 bases removed from V and 3 bases from J, the gap between germline ends came to 6 bases. The CDR3 protein is CASSQDNYYEQYF. The CDR3, as DNA: TGTGCCAGCAGCCAAGACAATTACTACGAGCAGTACTTC.

This chain links TRBV3-1 with TRBJ1-6; 7 bases are a match to TRBD1. The germline V gene encodes CDR1 LGHDT and CDR2 YNNKEL (reference sequence). The trim removed 4 bases at V and 8 bases at J, leaving 14 bases unmatched. This CDR3 has 17 residues. Written as DNA, the CDR3 is TGTGCCAGCAGCCCGCGACAGGGAAGGGCTATAGATTCACCCCTCCACTTT. As protein: CASSPRQGRAIDSPLHF.

The chain couples TRBV9 to TRBJ1-2, with 7 bases fitting TRBD1. The junction had 3 bases not matched to a gene; V was cut back by 2 bases and J by 5 bases. Per germline, CDR1 SGDLS and CDR2 YYNGEE. The CDR3 runs 13 residues. This CDR3 is CASSVLTGYGYTF. The CDR3, as DNA: TGTGCCAGCAGCGTCCTGACAGGGTATGGCTACACCTTC. The full variable domain, in which reference TRBV9 and TRBJ1-2 provide the parts outside the CDR3, is DSGVTQTPKHLITATGQRVTLRCSPRSGDLSVYWYQQSLDQGLQFLIQYYNGEERAKGNILERFSAQQFPDLHSELNLSSLELGDSALYFCASSVLTGYGYTFGSGTRLTVV.

The V gene is TRBV29-1, the J gene TRBJ2-5, with 9 bases lining up with TRBD2. CDR3 length equals 15 residues. V gave up 7 bases and J gave up 1 base; unmatched junction bases: 10. Per the germline V gene, CDR1 is SQVTM and CDR2 is ANQGSEA. The CDR3 reads CSATGTSMSQETQYF. CDR3 coding DNA: TGCAGCGCAACCGGGACTAGCATGTCCCAAGAGACCCAGTACTTC.

This clonotype was found once. J is TRBJ1-2 and V is TRBV29-1; D is ambiguous. Germline CDR1 SQVTM, CDR2 ANQGSEA. V was clipped by 1 base and J by 3 bases, with 9 bases between them. The CDR3 is 13 residues long. The CDR3 DNA sequence: TGCAGCGTTGAAGGGGAGCGGCACTATGGCTACACCTTC. Translated, it gives CSVEGERHYGYTF.

The chain links TRBV19 to TRBJ1-5; TRBD1 matches 9 bases. CDR3 length equals 18 residues. J was trimmed by 3 bases and V by 6 bases; bases with no gene match: 15. Germline lookup yields CDR1 LNHDA and CDR2 SQIVND (reference sequence). Here the CDR3 DNA reads TGTGCCAGTAGGGGGGACAGGGTGGGCCTATTGGACAATCAGCCCCAGCATTTT. This sequence encodes CASRGDRVGLLDNQPQHF.

The chain links TRBV23-1 to TRBJ1-1; 7 bases are a match to TRBD1. TRBV23-1 counts as an open reading frame of uncertain function. The CDR3 consists of 15 residues. With V trimmed by 4 bases and J by 11 bases, 16 bases remained unmatched. CDR3: CASSLRDRPFRWAFF. CDR3 DNA sequence: TGCGCCAGCAGTCTGCGGGACAGACCCTTCCGTTGGGCTTTCTTT.

The V and J genes are TRBV5-1 and TRBJ1-1; D perhaps matches TRBD1 (6 bases). The CDR3 is 13 amino acids. Germline V gene data show CDR1 as SGHRS and CDR2 as YFSETQ. Trimming shortened V by 0 bases and J by 4 bases, and 7 bases separated the two germline ends. The CDR3 spells CASSLEGGTEAFF. The CDR3 nucleotides are TGCGCCAGCAGCTTGGAGGGGGGCACTGAAGCTTTCTTT.

The table lists this clonotype with a count of one. The chain combines TRBV5-4 with TRBJ1-2, with D possibly matching TRBD1 (6 bases). Germline V lookup: CDR1 SGHNT, CDR2 YYREEE (reference sequence). The CDR3 length is 14 residues. Trimming shortened V by 4 bases and J by 6 bases, and 16 bases separated the two germline ends. The CDR3 here is CASSTGTLGDGYTF. The CDR3 DNA reads TGTGCCAGCAGCACAGGGACTTTGGGGGATGGCTACACCTTC.

The chain combines TRBV29-1 with TRBJ2-1; 9 nucleotides match TRBD1. V gave up 2 bases and J gave up 8 bases; unmatched junction bases: 1. CDR3 length: 12 residues. CDR1 and CDR2 (germline): SQVTM, ANQGSEA. The CDR3 is CSVETGGDEQFF. In DNA form, the CDR3 reads TGCAGCGTTGAAACAGGGGGCGATGAGCAGTTCTTC.

This clonotype was seen once. The chain employs TRBV3-1 and TRBJ2-7; D is uncertain. Trimming pared 2 bases from V and 9 bases from J, leaving 23 bases between. The CDR3 consists of 16 residues. The germline V gene has CDR1 LGHDT and CDR2 YNNKEL (reference sequence). CDR3 loop: CASSQLTRGRARAQYF. Here the CDR3 DNA reads TGTGCCAGCAGCCAACTAACGAGAGGAAGAGCACGAGCGCAGTACTTC.